This is a list of T cell receptor beta chains from one sample in a study of Ad26.COV2.S vaccination and SARS-CoV-2 variants. TCRdb's table, derived via immunoSEQ multiplex PCR, lists solely in-frame clones and lacks some. The data show about 420,000 clones, with roughly 90% seen just once and about 4% held by the top ten. Sequencing used peripheral blood, obtained in a trial of Ad26.COV2.S vaccine versus placebo. These receptors were collected from a person aged 18 to 65 who received the Ad26.COV2.S COVID-19 vaccine or a placebo. CDR3s include the opening cysteine and the closing phenylalanine or tryptophan.

CDR3 length | J gene | V gene | CDR3 protein
15 | TRBJ1-5 | TRBV5-7 | CASTWDRALCQPQHF
15 | TRBJ2-2 | TRBV6-4 | CASSARTGNTGELFF
13 | TRBJ1-4 | TRBV7-2 | CATTGPTNEKLFF
14 | TRBJ2-5 | TRBV5-4 | CASSLVGPVETQYF
15 | TRBJ1-4 | TRBV11-2 | CASSLAVGNGEKLFF
16 | TRBJ2-5 | TRBV10-3 | CAISFSGQGAGETQYF
15 | TRBJ2-6 | TRBV5-1 | CASSYRDSGANVLTF
13 | TRBJ1-6 | TRBV2 | CASSQNYNSPLHF
13 | TRBJ1-1 | TRBV5-1 | CASSLGVLAEAFF
14 | TRBJ2-6 | TRBV4-2 | CASSQGHGANVLTF
14 | TRBJ1-5 | TRBV28 | CASRKAGGNQPQHF
13 | TRBJ2-1 | TRBV6-5 | CASSPGVYNEQFF
15 | TRBJ1-4 | TRBV28 | CASSPRQGGNEKLFF
14 | TRBJ2-3 | TRBV7-9 | CASSPTGRTDTQYF
17 | TRBJ2-2 | TRBV15 | CATSRDFEHLNTGELFF
15 | TRBJ2-1 | TRBV7-9 | CASSFAGRVYNEQFF
12 | TRBJ1-5 | TRBV28 | CASSAAGQPQHF
15 | TRBJ1-1 | TRBV5-1 | CASSAGPTKDTEAFF
18 | TRBJ1-6 | TRBV5-3 | CARSPGHLRSSYNSPLHF
14 | TRBJ2-4 | TRBV6-2/TRBV6-3 | CASSFPGGLNIQYF
18 | TRBJ1-2 | TRBV2 | CASSEPPPGTANNGGYTF
15 | TRBJ1-2 | TRBV4-3 | CASSQELLYNDGYTF
14 | TRBJ1-3 | TRBV10-2 | CASGGTGAGNTIYF
16 | TRBJ1-1 | TRBV5-4 | CASSLARGRGNTEAFF
18 | TRBJ2-2 | TRBV25-1 | CASSEPSLGHRNTGELFF
18 | TRBJ2-2 | TRBV19 | CASSMRVGAFANTGELFF
13 | TRBJ1-2 | TRBV27 | CASSLQGTYGYTF
16 | TRBJ2-1 | TRBV24-1 | CATSDVASSSYNEQFF
15 | TRBJ2-2 | TRBV29-1 | CSVGVGFANTGELFF
13 | TRBJ1-2 | TRBV11-2 | CASSLDRDYGYTF
13 | TRBJ2-3 | TRBV20-1 | CSASRGRADTQYF
13 | TRBJ2-1 | TRBV7-9 | CASSSIQGVEQFF
16 | TRBJ1-2 | TRBV7-9 | CASSLDDRPTPRGYTF
12 | TRBJ1-5 | TRBV18 | CASSPPGGPQHF
16 | TRBJ1-5 | TRBV4-2 | CASSQVGTGMDQPQHF
18 | TRBJ2-2 | TRBV28 | CASSLSSGDRARSGELFF
14 | TRBJ2-3 | TRBV28 | CASRGPALADTQYF
15 | TRBJ2-1 | TRBV9 | CASSITGTNYNEQFF
14 | TRBJ1-4 | TRBV18 | CASSPGQINEKLFF
17 | TRBJ1-5 | TRBV19 | CASSMFARGGSNQPQHF
15 | TRBJ2-7 | TRBV6-5 | CASEPARGSTYEQYF
15 | TRBJ2-3 | TRBV7-3 | CASSLSGGNLDTQYF
16 | TRBJ1-6 | TRBV27 | CASSSPQDRDNSPLHF
14 | TRBJ2-7 | TRBV7-2 | CASSLGLAGPEQYF
13 | TRBJ1-1 | TRBV30 | CAWSASRAREAFF
15 | TRBJ1-6 | TRBV6-1 | CASTHGGQSYSPLHF
14 | TRBJ1-1 | TRBV11-2 | CASSPSRSNTEAFF
15 | TRBJ1-1 | TRBV5-1 | CASSLAGTGNTEAFF
13 | TRBJ1-1 | TRBV12-3/TRBV12-4 | CASLSLMNTEAFF
13 | TRBJ1-2 | TRBV20-1 | CSASPGGYYGYTF
15 | TRBJ1-2 | TRBV6-2/TRBV6-3 | CASSYFDRIYYGYTF
15 | TRBJ1-6 | TRBV7-2 | CASSELRSGNSPLHF
14 | TRBJ2-3 | TRBV2 | CASSEIGATDTQYF
15 | TRBJ1-6 | TRBV5-1 | CASSLARQPNSPLHF
13 | TRBJ1-2 | TRBV7-8 | CASSFSSLYGYTF
17 | TRBJ2-2 | TRBV5-4 | CASSASSGGSNTGELFF
13 | TRBJ2-5 | TRBV2 | CASSEARVKTQYF
15 | TRBJ1-4 | TRBV15 | CATSGLGQTNEKLFF